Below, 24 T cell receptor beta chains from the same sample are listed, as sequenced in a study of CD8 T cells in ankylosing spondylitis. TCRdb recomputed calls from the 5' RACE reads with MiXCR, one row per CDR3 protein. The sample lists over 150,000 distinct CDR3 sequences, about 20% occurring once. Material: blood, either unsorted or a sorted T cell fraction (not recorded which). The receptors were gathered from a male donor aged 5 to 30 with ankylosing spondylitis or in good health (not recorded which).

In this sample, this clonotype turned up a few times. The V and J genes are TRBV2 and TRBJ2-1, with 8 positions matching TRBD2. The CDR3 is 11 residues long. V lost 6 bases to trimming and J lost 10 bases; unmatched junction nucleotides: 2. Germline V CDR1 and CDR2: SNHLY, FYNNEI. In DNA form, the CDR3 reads TGTGCCAGCAGAGTAGCGGGAGAGCAGTTCTTC. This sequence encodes CASRVAGEQFF.

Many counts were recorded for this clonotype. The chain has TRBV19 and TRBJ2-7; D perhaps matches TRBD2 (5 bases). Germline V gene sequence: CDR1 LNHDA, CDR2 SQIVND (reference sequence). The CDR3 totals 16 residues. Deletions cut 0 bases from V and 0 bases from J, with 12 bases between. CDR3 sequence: CASSIDLAANSYEQYF. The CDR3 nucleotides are TGTGCCAGTAGTATAGATCTAGCTGCGAACTCCTACGAGCAGTACTTC.

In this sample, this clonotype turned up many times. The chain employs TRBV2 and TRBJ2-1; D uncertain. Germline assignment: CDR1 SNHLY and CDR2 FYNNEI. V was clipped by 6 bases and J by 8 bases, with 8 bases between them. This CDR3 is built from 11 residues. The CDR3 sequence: CASRPNYEQFF. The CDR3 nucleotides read TGTGCCAGCAGGCCCAATTATGAGCAGTTCTTC.

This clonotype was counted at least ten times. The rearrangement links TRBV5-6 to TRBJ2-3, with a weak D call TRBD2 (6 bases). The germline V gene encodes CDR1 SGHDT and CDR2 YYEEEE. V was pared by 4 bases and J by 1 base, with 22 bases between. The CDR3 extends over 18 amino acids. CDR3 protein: CASSQGPPGGTGTDTQYF. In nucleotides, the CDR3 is TGTGCCAGCAGCCAAGGACCTCCGGGCGGGACCGGCACAGATACGCAGTATTTT.

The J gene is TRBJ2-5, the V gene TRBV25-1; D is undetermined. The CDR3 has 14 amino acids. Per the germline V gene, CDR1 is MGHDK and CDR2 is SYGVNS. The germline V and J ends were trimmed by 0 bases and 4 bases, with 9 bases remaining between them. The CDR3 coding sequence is TGTGCCAGCAGTGAATATGGAATTTTAGAGACCCAGTACTTC. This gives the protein CASSEYGILETQYF.

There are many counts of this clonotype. The CDR3 DNA reads TGTGCCAGCAGCCCTGGGACAGGGCATAATTCACCCCTCCACTTT. Protein: CASSPGTGHNSPLHF. The chain is built from TRBV12-3 or TRBV12-4 and TRBJ1-6, with 9 bases that match TRBD1. The CDR3 runs to 15 residues. J lost 5 bases, V lost 6 bases, and 5 bases had no gene match.

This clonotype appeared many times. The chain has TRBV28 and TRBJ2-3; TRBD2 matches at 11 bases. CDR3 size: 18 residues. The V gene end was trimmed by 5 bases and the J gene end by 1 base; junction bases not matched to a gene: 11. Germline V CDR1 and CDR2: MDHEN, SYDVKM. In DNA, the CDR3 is TGTGCCAGCAGTCCCGGAGCTAGCGGGAGGCGGGGCACAGATACGCAGTATTTT. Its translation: CASSPGASGRRGTDTQYF.

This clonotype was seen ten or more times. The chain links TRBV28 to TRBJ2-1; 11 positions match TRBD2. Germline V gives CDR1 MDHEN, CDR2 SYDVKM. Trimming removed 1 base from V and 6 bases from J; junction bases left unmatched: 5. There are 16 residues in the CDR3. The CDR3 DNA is TGTGCCAGCAGTTTATCGGCTAGCGGGAGGACCAATGAGCAGTTCTTC. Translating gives CASSLSASGRTNEQFF.

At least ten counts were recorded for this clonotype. The CDR3 DNA follows: TGTGCCAGCAGCTTAGACCGGTTATCGATACAAGTCCAGTTCTTC. It codes for CASSLDRLSIQVQFF. The chain employs TRBV11-2 and TRBJ2-1; the D is unclear. The V and J ends lost 0 bases and 13 bases respectively, with 19 bases between them. The CDR3 contains 15 residues. Germline lookup yields CDR1 SGHAT and CDR2 FQNNGV. Supplemented by reference TRBV11-2 and TRBJ2-1, the full variable domain reads EAGVAQSPRYKIIEKRQSVAFWCNPISGHATLYWYQQILGQGPKLLIQFQNNGVVDDSQLPKDRFSAERLKGVDSTLKIQPAKLEDSAVYLCASSLDRLSIQVQFFGPGTRLTVL.

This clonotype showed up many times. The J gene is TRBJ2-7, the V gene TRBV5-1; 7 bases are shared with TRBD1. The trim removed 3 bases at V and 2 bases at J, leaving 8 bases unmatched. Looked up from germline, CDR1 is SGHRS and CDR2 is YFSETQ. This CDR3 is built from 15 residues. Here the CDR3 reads CASSSPDRVAYEQYF. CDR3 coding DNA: TGCGCCAGCAGCTCCCCAGACAGGGTGGCCTACGAGCAGTACTTC.

CDR3 sequence (DNA): TGCAGTGCTAAACGAGCATTCCACAATGAGCAGTTCTTC. Protein: CSAKRAFHNEQFF. The chain joins TRBV20-1 to TRBJ2-1; unclear D gene. The CDR3 contains 13 residues. V gave up 4 bases and J gave up 5 bases, with 12 bases separating them. In germline, CDR1 is DFQATT, CDR2 SNEGSKA (reference sequence).

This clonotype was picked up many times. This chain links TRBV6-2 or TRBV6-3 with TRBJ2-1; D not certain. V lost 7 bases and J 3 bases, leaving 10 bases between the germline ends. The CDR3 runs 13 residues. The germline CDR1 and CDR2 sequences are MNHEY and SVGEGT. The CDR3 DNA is TGTGCCAGCACTACAAGCAGCTACAATGAGCAGTTCTTC. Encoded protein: CASTTSSYNEQFF.

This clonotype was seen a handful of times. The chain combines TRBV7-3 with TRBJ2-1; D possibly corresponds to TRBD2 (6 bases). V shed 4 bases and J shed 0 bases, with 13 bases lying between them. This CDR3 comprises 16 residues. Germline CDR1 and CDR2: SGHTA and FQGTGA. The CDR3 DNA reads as TGTGCCAGCAGCTATAGCGGAGGAAGCTCCTACAATGAGCAGTTCTTC. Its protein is CASSYSGGSSYNEQFF.

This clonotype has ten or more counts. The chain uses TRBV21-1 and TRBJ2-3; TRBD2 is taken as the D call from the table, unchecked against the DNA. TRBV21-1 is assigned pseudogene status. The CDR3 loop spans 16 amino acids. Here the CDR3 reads CASSNFLGGLADTQYF. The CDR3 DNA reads TGTGCCAGCAGCAACTTCCTTGGCGGGCTGGCAGATACGCAGTATTTT.

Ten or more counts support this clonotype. CDR3: CASSPGTDFYEQYF. The DNA for the CDR3 is TGTGCCAGCAGTCCCGGGACGGATTTTTACGAGCAGTACTTC. J is TRBJ2-7 and V is TRBV28; D might be TRBD1 or TRBD2, each matching 5 bases. The CDR3 is 14 residues long. The germline CDR1 and CDR2 sequences are MDHEN and SYDVKM. The V gene lost 5 bases and the J gene lost 4 bases, with 15 bases spanning the gap.

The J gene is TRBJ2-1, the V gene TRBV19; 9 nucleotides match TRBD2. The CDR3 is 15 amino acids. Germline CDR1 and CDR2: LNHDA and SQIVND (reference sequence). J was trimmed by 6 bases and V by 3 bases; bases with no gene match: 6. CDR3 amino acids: CASSILAGKFNEQFF. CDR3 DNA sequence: TGTGCCAGTAGTATTCTAGCGGGAAAATTCAATGAGCAGTTCTTC.

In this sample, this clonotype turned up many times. The CDR3 coding sequence is TGTGCCAGCAGCCGAGGACCCCAGGCCTACTACAATGAGCAGTTCTTC. Translation: CASSRGPQAYYNEQFF. This chain uses TRBV14 with TRBJ2-1; no reliable D call. V lost 4 bases to trimming and J lost 3 bases, with 16 bases between them. Germline CDR1 is SGHDN and CDR2 is FVKESK. CDR3 length equals 16 residues.

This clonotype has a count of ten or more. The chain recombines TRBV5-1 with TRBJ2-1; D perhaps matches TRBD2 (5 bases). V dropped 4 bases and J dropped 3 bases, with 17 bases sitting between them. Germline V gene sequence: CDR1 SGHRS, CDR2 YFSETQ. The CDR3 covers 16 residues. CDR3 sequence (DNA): TGCGCCAGCAGCCCGAGCGGAAACCTAAACTACAATGAGCAGTTCTTC. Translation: CASSPSGNLNYNEQFF.

CDR3 sequence (DNA): TGTGCCAGCAGCTTGGCTTGGGGGTCCGATACGCAGTATTTT. Amino acid sequence: CASSLAWGSDTQYF. This rearrangement joins TRBV7-7 to TRBJ2-3; D might be TRBD1 or TRBD2, each matching 5 bases. This CDR3 has 14 residues. The ends were cut back, 3 bases at V and 6 bases at J, with 13 bases in the middle. CDR1 SSHAT and CDR2 FNYEAQ come from the germline V gene (reference sequence). Variable domain in full (rest from reference TRBV7-7 and TRBJ2-3): GAGVSQSPRYKVTKRGQDVTLRCDPISSHATLYWYQQALGQGPEFLTYFNYEAQPDKSGLPSDRFSAERPEGSISTLTIQRTEQRDSAMYRCASSLAWGSDTQYFGPGTRLTVL.

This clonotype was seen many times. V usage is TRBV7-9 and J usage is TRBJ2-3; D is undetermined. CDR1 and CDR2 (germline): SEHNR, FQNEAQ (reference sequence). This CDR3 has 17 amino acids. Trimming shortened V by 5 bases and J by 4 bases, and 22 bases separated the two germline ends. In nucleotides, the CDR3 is TGTGCCAGCAGCCTACGCTCAATACCGACGAGGTCAGATACGCAGTATTTT. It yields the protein CASSLRSIPTRSDTQYF.

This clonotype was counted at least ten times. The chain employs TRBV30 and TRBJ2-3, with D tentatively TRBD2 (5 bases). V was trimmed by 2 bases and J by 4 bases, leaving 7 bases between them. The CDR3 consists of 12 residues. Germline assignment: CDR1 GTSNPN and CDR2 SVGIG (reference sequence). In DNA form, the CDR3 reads TGTGCCTGGAGTCGGGAAGCAGATACGCAGTATTTT. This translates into CAWSREADTQYF.

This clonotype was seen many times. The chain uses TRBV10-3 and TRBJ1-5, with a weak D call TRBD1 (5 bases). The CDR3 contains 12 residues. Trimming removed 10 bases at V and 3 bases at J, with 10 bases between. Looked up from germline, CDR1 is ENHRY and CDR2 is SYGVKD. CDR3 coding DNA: TGTGCCACAGGGAGTTTCAATCAGCCCCAGCATTTT. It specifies CATGSFNQPQHF.

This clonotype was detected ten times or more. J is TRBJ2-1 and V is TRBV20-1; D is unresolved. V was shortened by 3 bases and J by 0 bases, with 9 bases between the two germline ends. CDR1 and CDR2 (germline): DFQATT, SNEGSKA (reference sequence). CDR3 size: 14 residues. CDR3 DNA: TGCAGTGCTAGTTTAGGTCCCTCCTACAATGAGCAGTTCTTC. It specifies CSASLGPSYNEQFF.

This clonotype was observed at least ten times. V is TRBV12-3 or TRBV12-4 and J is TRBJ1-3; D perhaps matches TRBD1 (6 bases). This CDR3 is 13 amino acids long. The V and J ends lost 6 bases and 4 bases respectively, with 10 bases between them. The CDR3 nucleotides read TGTGCCAGCAGCCAGGGGTTCGGAAACACCATATATTTT. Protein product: CASSQGFGNTIYF.